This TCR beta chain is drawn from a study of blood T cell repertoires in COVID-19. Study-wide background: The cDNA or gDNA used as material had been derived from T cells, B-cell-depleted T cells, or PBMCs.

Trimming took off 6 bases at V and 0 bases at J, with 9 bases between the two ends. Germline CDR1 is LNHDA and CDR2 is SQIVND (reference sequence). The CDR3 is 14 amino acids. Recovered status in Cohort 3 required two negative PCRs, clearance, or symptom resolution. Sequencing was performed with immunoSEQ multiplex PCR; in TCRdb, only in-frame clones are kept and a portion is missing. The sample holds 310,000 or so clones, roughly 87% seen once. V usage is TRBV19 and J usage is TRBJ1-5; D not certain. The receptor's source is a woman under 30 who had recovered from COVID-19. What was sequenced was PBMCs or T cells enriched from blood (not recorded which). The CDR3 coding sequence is TGTGCCAGTAGCAAGGAGAATAGCAATCAGCCCCAGCATTTT. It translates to CASSKENSNQPQHF.